This TCR beta chain was observed in a study of blood T cell repertoires in COVID-19. V shed 5 bases and J 9 bases; nucleotides not matched to a gene: 16. There are 18 residues in the CDR3. In germline, CDR1 is SGHVS, CDR2 FQNEAQ. Assay used: immunoSEQ multiplex PCR; TCRdb lists only in-frame clones, some missing. The repertoire consists of under 55,000 clones, with about 88% occurring once and the leading ten covering 5%. The clonotype comes from a middle-aged man with active COVID-19. The J gene is TRBJ2-1, the V gene TRBV7-8, with 13 bases matching TRBD2. The material sequenced was peripheral blood. CDR3 sequence: CASSLRTSGRPGVGEQFF. DNA for the CDR3: TGTGCCAGCAGCCTCCGGACTAGCGGGAGACCCGGGGTCGGTGAGCAGTTCTTC.